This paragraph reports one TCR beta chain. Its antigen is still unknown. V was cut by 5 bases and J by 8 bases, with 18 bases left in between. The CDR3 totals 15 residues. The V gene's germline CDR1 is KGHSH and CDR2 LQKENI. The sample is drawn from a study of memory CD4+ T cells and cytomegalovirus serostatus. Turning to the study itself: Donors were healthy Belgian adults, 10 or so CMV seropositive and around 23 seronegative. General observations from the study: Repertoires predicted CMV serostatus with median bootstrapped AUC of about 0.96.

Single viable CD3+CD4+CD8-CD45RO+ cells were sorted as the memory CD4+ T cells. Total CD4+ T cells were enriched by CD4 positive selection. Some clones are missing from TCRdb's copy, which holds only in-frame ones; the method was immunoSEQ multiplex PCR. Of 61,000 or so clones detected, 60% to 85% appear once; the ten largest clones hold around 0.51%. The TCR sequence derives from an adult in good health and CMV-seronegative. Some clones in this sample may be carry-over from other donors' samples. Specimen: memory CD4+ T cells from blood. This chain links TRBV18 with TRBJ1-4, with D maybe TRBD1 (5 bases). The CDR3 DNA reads TGTGCCAGCTCAATCGTACCGGGGGAATACGAAAAACTGTTTTTT. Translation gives CASSIVPGEYEKLFF.